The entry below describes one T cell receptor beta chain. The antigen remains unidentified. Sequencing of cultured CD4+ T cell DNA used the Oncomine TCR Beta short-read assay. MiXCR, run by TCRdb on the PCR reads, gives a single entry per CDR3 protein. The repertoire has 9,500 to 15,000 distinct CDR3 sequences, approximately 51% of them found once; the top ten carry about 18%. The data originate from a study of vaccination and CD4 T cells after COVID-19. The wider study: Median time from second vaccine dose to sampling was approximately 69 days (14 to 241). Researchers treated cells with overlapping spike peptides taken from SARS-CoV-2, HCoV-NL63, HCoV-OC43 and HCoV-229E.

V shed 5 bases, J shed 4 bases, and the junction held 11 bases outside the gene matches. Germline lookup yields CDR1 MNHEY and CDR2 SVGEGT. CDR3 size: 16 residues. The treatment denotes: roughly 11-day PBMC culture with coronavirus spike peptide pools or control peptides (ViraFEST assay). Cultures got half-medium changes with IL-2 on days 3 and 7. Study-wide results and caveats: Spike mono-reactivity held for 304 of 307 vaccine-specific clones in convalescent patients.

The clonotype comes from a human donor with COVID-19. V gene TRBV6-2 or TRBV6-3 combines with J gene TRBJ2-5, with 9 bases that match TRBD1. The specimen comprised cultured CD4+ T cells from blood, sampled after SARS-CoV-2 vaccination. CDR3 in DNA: TGTGCCAGCAGTGGGGGTTTTGGACAGGGGCTAGAGACCCAGTACTTC. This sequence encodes CASSGGFGQGLETQYF.